One sample yielded the 14 T cell receptor beta chains listed below, sequenced in a study of OX40 agonist ivuxolimab in advanced cancers. Repertoires were generated with immunoSEQ multiplex PCR, while TCRdb's copy carries only in-frame clones and drops some. Found here are approximately 82,000 clones, 80% to 95% of them singletons; the top ten hold under 0.7%. The sample here was CD4+ or CD8+ T cells sorted from blood, taken in a trial of the OX40 agonist ivuxolimab. Receptors were obtained from an adult with an advanced solid tumor such as melanoma, head and neck, liver or kidney cancer.

The V call is TRBV6-5, the J call TRBJ1-2; the D gene is possibly TRBD1 (5 bases). Germline V CDR1 and CDR2: MNHEY, SVGAGI. This CDR3 is built from 11 residues. The germline V and J ends were trimmed by 10 bases and 9 bases, with 15 bases remaining between them. The CDR3 region has the DNA TGTGCCACCAGGGTCGAGGAGCGCTACACCTTC. This translates into CATRVEERYTF.

J is TRBJ1-1 and V is TRBV18; no clear D. CDR3 length equals 14 residues. Trimming took off 4 bases at V and 0 bases at J, with 9 bases between the two ends. The germline gives CDR1 KGHSH, CDR2 LQKENI. CDR3 coding DNA: TGTGCCAGCTCACTAATTGGACTGAACACTGAAGCTTTCTTT. This sequence encodes CASSLIGLNTEAFF.

The chain couples TRBV7-8 to TRBJ2-5, with D perhaps given as TRBD1 or TRBD2 (5 bases each). Deletions cut 5 bases from V and 3 bases from J, with 13 bases between. The CDR3 covers 14 residues. In germline, CDR1 is SGHVS, CDR2 FQNEAQ. Here the CDR3 DNA reads TGTGCCAGCAGCCGAAGCCGGGGCGAAGAGACCCAGTACTTC. Translating gives CASSRSRGEETQYF.

This clone has a handful of counts. The chain recombines TRBV14 with TRBJ1-6; possibly TRBD1 for D (6 bases). The CDR3 is 15 residues long. Trimming removed 0 bases from V and 7 bases from J, with 10 bases in between. The germline V gene encodes CDR1 SGHDN and CDR2 FVKESK. CDR3 in DNA: TGTGCCAGCAGCCAAGATACAGGGAGCAATTCACCCCTCCACTTT. Translated, it gives CASSQDTGSNSPLHF.

This chain joins TRBV9 and TRBJ2-3; the match to TRBD2 covers 8 bases. Trimming removed 6 bases from V and 4 bases from J; junction bases left unmatched: 16. CDR1 and CDR2 (germline): SGDLS, YYNGEE. The CDR3 sequence is 17 residues long. CDR3 sequence: CASTPRGAGGVADTQYF. The CDR3 DNA is TGTGCCAGCACCCCTAGGGGCGCGGGAGGAGTGGCAGATACGCAGTATTTT.

This chain connects TRBV2 to TRBJ1-2, with 7 positions matching TRBD1. CDR3 length: 14 residues. Germline V lookup: CDR1 SNHLY, CDR2 FYNNEI. V gave up 5 bases and J gave up 0 bases; unmatched junction bases: 3. The CDR3, as DNA: TGTGCCAGCAGTCTACAGGGGCCTAACTATGGCTACACCTTC. Its protein product is CASSLQGPNYGYTF. Together with reference TRBV2 and TRBJ1-2, the CDR3 gives the full variable domain: EPEVTQTPSHQVTQMGQEVILRCVPISNHLYFYWYRQILGQKVEFLVSFYNNEISEKSEIFDDQFSVERPDGSNFTLKIRSTKLEDSAMYFCASSLQGPNYGYTFGSGTRLTVV.

The chain couples TRBV6-1 to TRBJ1-5; D not resolved. Per germline, CDR1 MNHNS and CDR2 SASEGT. V was trimmed by 8 bases and J by 0 bases, leaving 11 bases between them. The CDR3 sequence is 14 residues long. CDR3 loop: CASRESISNQPQHF. CDR3 nucleotides: TGTGCCAGCCGGGAGAGCATTAGCAATCAGCCCCAGCATTTT.

The chain couples TRBV6-1 to TRBJ1-2; 7 bases map to TRBD1. Germline V lookup: CDR1 MNHNS, CDR2 SASEGT. The CDR3 spans 14 residues. Trimming removed 6 bases from V and 8 bases from J; junction bases left unmatched: 12. The CDR3 bases are TGTGCCAGCAGCTTCGACAGGGAAAAGGTGGGCTACACCTTC. Translating gives CASSFDREKVGYTF.

The chain combines TRBV7-9 with TRBJ1-2; D remains unclear. The CDR3 runs to 14 residues. Deletions cut 6 bases from V and 0 bases from J, with 11 bases between. Per germline, CDR1 SEHNR and CDR2 FQNEAQ (reference sequence). The CDR3 loop is CASRTNDPNYGYTF. The CDR3 bases are TGTGCCAGCAGAACCAACGATCCTAACTATGGCTACACCTTC.

CDR3 in amino acids: CASSAFGGPNTGELFF. In DNA, the CDR3 is TGTGCCAGCAGCGCGTTCGGGGGGCCCAACACCGGGGAGCTGTTTTTT. The chain combines TRBV9 with TRBJ2-2, with D possibly TRBD2 on 7 matching bases. The CDR3 totals 16 residues. Per germline, CDR1 SGDLS and CDR2 YYNGEE. V was cut by 3 bases and J by 2 bases, with 14 bases left in between. Supplemented by reference TRBV9 and TRBJ2-2, the full variable domain reads DSGVTQTPKHLITATGQRVTLRCSPRSGDLSVYWYQQSLDQGLQFLIQYYNGEERAKGNILERFSAQQFPDLHSELNLSSLELGDSALYFCASSAFGGPNTGELFFGEGSRLTVL.

This rearrangement joins TRBV19 to TRBJ1-1; no clear D. The CDR3 contains 14 residues. The V end lost 5 bases, the J end lost 3 bases, and 13 bases lay between the germline ends. CDR1 and CDR2 from the germline V gene are LNHDA and SQIVND (reference sequence). The CDR3 loop is CASSEQLGYTEAFF. The CDR3 nucleotides read TGTGCCAGTAGTGAACAGCTGGGGTACACTGAAGCTTTCTTT.

The chain has TRBV19 and TRBJ1-1; D uncertain. The CDR3 runs 13 residues. The V and J ends lost 3 bases and 4 bases respectively, with 9 bases between them. Germline CDR1 LNHDA, CDR2 SQIVND (reference sequence). The chain's CDR3 is CASSITRITEAFF. As DNA, the CDR3 is TGTGCCAGTAGTATTACCCGTATCACTGAAGCTTTCTTT.

This chain uses TRBV19 with TRBJ2-1; the D gene is possibly TRBD2 (5 bases). V was cut by 8 bases and J by 0 bases, with 11 bases left in between. The CDR3 runs to 14 residues. The germline V gene has CDR1 LNHDA and CDR2 SQIVND (reference sequence). For the CDR3, the DNA is TGTGCCAGTGGTCGAGGGAACTCCTACAATGAGCAGTTCTTC. Protein: CASGRGNSYNEQFF.

This clone was seen a few times. The rearrangement links TRBV6-5 to TRBJ1-2; D ambiguous. CDR1 and CDR2 (germline): MNHEY, SVGAGI. V lost 6 bases and J 0 bases, leaving 11 bases between the germline ends. This CDR3 is 14 amino acids long. CDR3 sequence reads: CASRATSTNYGYTF. CDR3 bases: TGTGCCAGCAGGGCGACATCTACTAACTATGGCTACACCTTC.